The next 27 T cell receptor beta chains were all read from a single sample in a study of cytomegalovirus exposure and HLA in healthy donors. 60 Vbeta and 13 Jbeta primers were used in PCR. TCRdb keeps only in-frame clones here, not all; method: immunoSEQ multiplex PCR. This table holds approximately 85,000 clones, 62% found once. Sequenced input: PBMCs. Receptor source: a woman under 40 in good health and CMV-seropositive.

The J gene is TRBJ1-2, the V gene TRBV15; unclear D gene. This CDR3 has 12 amino acids. Germline values: CDR1 LNHNV, CDR2 YYDKDF (reference sequence). V was clipped by 0 bases and J by 7 bases, with 6 bases between them. The chain's CDR3 is CATSRDHGGYTF. DNA for the CDR3: TGTGCCACCAGCAGAGATCACGGTGGCTACACCTTC.

This clone showed up just a few times. The rearrangement joins TRBV6-5 to TRBJ1-4, with D hard to call. This CDR3 spans 14 amino acids. V was cut by 0 bases and J by 4 bases, with 6 bases left in between. Looked up from germline, CDR1 is MNHEY and CDR2 is SVGAGI. The CDR3 is CASSYSPGNEKLFF. The CDR3 DNA sequence: TGTGCCAGCAGTTACTCCCCGGGTAATGAAAAACTGTTTTTT.

CDR3 DNA: TGTGCCAGCAGCTTAGTTATAGACAGGGAGTATGGCTACACCTTC. Translated, it gives CASSLVIDREYGYTF. The chain joins TRBV7-9 to TRBJ1-2, with 7 bases matching TRBD1. Germline values: CDR1 SEHNR, CDR2 FQNEAQ (reference sequence). V shed 1 base and J 5 bases; nucleotides not matched to a gene: 7. This CDR3 has 15 amino acids.

The chain is built from TRBV20-1 and TRBJ2-5; D is unclear. Trimming took 3 bases from V and 3 from J, leaving 2 bases between them. This CDR3 contains 10 residues. Germline V lookup: CDR1 DFQATT, CDR2 SNEGSKA (reference sequence). The CDR3 reads CSASEETQYF. The CDR3 DNA reads as TGCAGTGCTAGCGAAGAGACCCAGTACTTC.

The V call is TRBV6-1, the J call TRBJ1-4, with unresolved D. The CDR3 is made up of 15 amino acids. Germline values: CDR1 MNHNS, CDR2 SASEGT. V was shortened by 3 bases and J by 5 bases, with 13 bases between the two germline ends. This CDR3 is CASSEINLLNEKLFF. The DNA for the CDR3 is TGTGCCAGCAGTGAGATCAATCTACTAAATGAAAAACTGTTTTTT.

V and J are TRBV4-2 and TRBJ2-1; 8 bases are shared with TRBD2. V lost 3 bases and J lost 7; bases outside the gene matches: 8. Germline-derived CDR1 and CDR2 are LGHNA and YNFKEQ. CDR3 length: 15 residues. The CDR3 reads CASSHIPGGGNEQFF. In DNA form, the CDR3 reads TGTGCCAGCAGCCACATACCCGGGGGGGGTAATGAGCAGTTCTTC.

The V and J genes are TRBV11-3 and TRBJ2-7; D uncertain. Germline lookup yields CDR1 SGHNT and CDR2 YENEEA. The V end was cut by 5 bases, the J end by 3 bases, with 8 bases between. The CDR3 sequence is 12 residues long. The CDR3 loop reads CASSLTGYEQYF. CDR3 DNA sequence: TGTGCCAGCAGCCTCACTGGCTACGAGCAGTACTTC.

The chain uses TRBV4-1 and TRBJ1-1; no definite D call. This CDR3 region has 14 residues. V lost 3 bases to trimming and J lost 0 bases, with 8 bases between them. CDR1 and CDR2 (germline): MGHRA, YSYEKL. The CDR3 DNA reads as TGCGCCAGCAGCCACCCGACTTTGAACACTGAAGCTTTCTTT. It encodes CASSHPTLNTEAFF.

This clone was detected only a few times. The chain links TRBV6-5 to TRBJ1-4, with D perhaps matching TRBD1 (6 bases). V lost 5 bases and J lost 8, with 9 bases in between. The CDR3 is made up of 12 amino acids. The germline CDR1 and CDR2 sequences are MNHEY and SVGAGI. The CDR3 DNA is TGTGCCAGCAGTCGCGACAGGGAAAAACTGTTTTTT. Its translation is CASSRDREKLFF.

This clone has only one observation. The CDR3, as DNA: TGTGCCAGCAGCTTAATGAGAGGCGTAGAAGCTTTCTTT. Protein sequence: CASSLMRGVEAFF. The J gene is TRBJ1-1, the V gene TRBV11-1, with D uncertain. Trimming took 2 bases from V and 8 from J, leaving 12 bases between them. CDR3 length equals 13 residues. Germline lookup yields CDR1 SGHAT and CDR2 FQDESV (reference sequence). Looking up the rest from reference TRBV11-1 and TRBJ1-1 gives the full variable domain: EAEVAQSPRYKITEKSQAVAFWCDPISGHATLYWYRQILGQGPELLVQFQDESVVDDSQLPKDRFSAERLKGVDSTLKIQPAELGDSAMYLCASSLMRGVEAFFGQGTRLTVV.

This clone has more than one count but fewer than ten. CDR3 coding DNA: TGTGCTAGTGGTTTGGGGACAGGGGAAGGCTACACCTTC. Encoded protein: CASGLGTGEGYTF. The rearrangement uses TRBV12-5 and TRBJ1-2, with 9 bases lining up with TRBD1. V lost 1 base, J lost 8 bases, and 2 bases stayed unmatched. In germline, CDR1 is LGHNT, CDR2 FRNRAP. CDR3 length: 13 residues.

The chain couples TRBV2 to TRBJ1-4; 7 nucleotides match TRBD1. V dropped 5 bases and J dropped 0; count of bases not matched to a gene: 9. Germline CDR1 is SNHLY and CDR2 is FYNNEI. The CDR3 has 17 amino acids. The CDR3 DNA reads as TGTGCCAGCAGTCGGGACAGCTTATTTGCAACTAATGAAAAACTGTTTTTT. Translation: CASSRDSLFATNEKLFF.

This clone was counted only a few times. The chain recombines TRBV5-1 with TRBJ1-1, with 9 bases lining up with TRBD1. CDR1 SGHRS and CDR2 YFSETQ come from the germline V gene. V shed 1 base, J shed 4 bases, and the junction held 8 bases outside the gene matches. CDR3 size: 16 residues. The CDR3 bases are TGCGCCAGCAGCTTGACCGGGACAGGGATAGGCACTGAAGCTTTCTTT. Protein sequence: CASSLTGTGIGTEAFF.

The genes are TRBV9 and TRBJ1-2; D may be TRBD1 (6 bases). V lost 4 bases and J lost 4, with 14 bases in between. The CDR3 runs to 14 residues. Germline loops: CDR1 SGDLS, CDR2 YYNGEE. The CDR3 reads CASSRGEGAYGYTF. In DNA form, the CDR3 reads TGTGCCAGCAGCAGGGGGGAGGGCGCCTATGGCTACACCTTC.

The gene calls are TRBV27 and TRBJ1-4; D is ambiguous. Per germline, CDR1 MNHEY and CDR2 SMNVEV (reference sequence). This CDR3 region has 16 residues. Trimming shortened V by 0 bases and J by 0 bases, and 8 bases separated the two germline ends. CDR3 in amino acids: CASSLSRVPTNEKLFF. As DNA, the CDR3 is TGTGCCAGCAGTTTATCCCGGGTTCCAACTAATGAAAAACTGTTTTTT.

The table lists this clone with a few counts. This sequence joins TRBV13 and TRBJ2-5; 9 positions match TRBD1. Looked up from germline, CDR1 is PRHDT and CDR2 is FYEKMQ (reference sequence). This CDR3 is 16 amino acids long. Trimming at V came to 3 bases and at J to 3 bases, leaving 8 bases not matched to a gene. The CDR3 loop reads CASSFTGQGIKETQYF. CDR3 nucleotides: TGTGCCAGCAGCTTCACAGGACAGGGGATTAAAGAGACCCAGTACTTC.

The rearrangement uses TRBV7-6 and TRBJ2-3; 8 bases line up with TRBD2. The germline gives CDR1 SGHVS, CDR2 FNYEAQ. V dropped 1 base and J dropped 2; count of bases not matched to a gene: 2. CDR3 size: 15 residues. As DNA, the CDR3 is TGTGCCAGCAGCTTAGGCGGGGGGACCACAGATACGCAGTATTTT. It is translated as CASSLGGGTTDTQYF.

The chain has TRBV5-1 and TRBJ1-1, with 12 nucleotides matching TRBD1. The V gene's germline CDR1 is SGHRS and CDR2 YFSETQ. The CDR3 has 21 residues. The junction had 23 bases not matched to a gene; V was cut back by 4 bases and J by 4 bases. The CDR3 reads CASSKRDRGPRGYDSATEAFF. The CDR3 nucleotides read TGCGCCAGCAGCAAACGGGACAGGGGGCCTCGCGGGTATGATAGCGCCACTGAAGCTTTCTTT.

V usage is TRBV5-1 and J usage is TRBJ1-2; 9 bases line up with TRBD1. J lost 0 bases, V lost 1 base, and 10 bases had no gene match. From germline, CDR1 is SGHRS and CDR2 YFSETQ. The CDR3 runs 18 residues. The CDR3 sequence is CASSLTPGTGISNYGYTF. In DNA, the CDR3 is TGCGCCAGCAGCTTGACGCCCGGGACAGGGATATCTAACTATGGCTACACCTTC.

There are a few counts of this clone. V usage is TRBV9 and J usage is TRBJ1-1, with D unclear. Trimming shortened V by 0 bases and J by 0 bases, and 12 bases separated the two germline ends. The CDR3 has 16 residues. From germline, CDR1 is SGDLS and CDR2 YYNGEE. CDR3 sequence: CASSVGEGLMNTEAFF. The CDR3 DNA reads as TGTGCCAGCAGCGTAGGTGAGGGTTTGATGAACACTGAAGCTTTCTTT. Full variable domain (outside the CDR3, taken from reference TRBV9 and TRBJ1-1): DSGVTQTPKHLITATGQRVTLRCSPRSGDLSVYWYQQSLDQGLQFLIQYYNGEERAKGNILERFSAQQFPDLHSELNLSSLELGDSALYFCASSVGEGLMNTEAFFGQGTRLTVV.

The chain uses TRBV2 and TRBJ1-4, with TRBD1 matching 9 bases. Germline assignment: CDR1 SNHLY and CDR2 FYNNEI. V lost 6 bases, J lost 5 bases, and 7 bases stayed unmatched. The CDR3 covers 15 residues. The CDR3 here is CASSAKGQGNEKLFF. The DNA for the CDR3 is TGTGCCAGCAGCGCTAAGGGACAGGGAAATGAAAAACTGTTTTTT.

This sequence joins TRBV11-2 and TRBJ1-2, with 7 bases fitting TRBD1. The germline V gene encodes CDR1 SGHAT and CDR2 FQNNGV. The CDR3 is 15 amino acids. V lost 1 base, J lost 3 bases, and 5 bases stayed unmatched. CDR3 DNA sequence: TGTGCCAGCAGCTTAGGTGACAGGGTACACTATGGCTACACCTTC. This translates into CASSLGDRVHYGYTF.

This clone was observed a few times. V and J are TRBV27 and TRBJ1-5, with TRBD1 matching 11 bases. This CDR3 is built from 16 residues. V lost 9 bases and J lost 3; bases outside the gene matches: 10. The germline V gene encodes CDR1 MNHEY and CDR2 SMNVEV (reference sequence). The DNA for the CDR3 is TGTGCCAGTCAACCGAGGGACAGGGGGAACAATCAGCCCCAGCATTTT. Amino acid sequence: CASQPRDRGNNQPQHF.

This rearrangement joins TRBV5-6 to TRBJ1-4; 8 bases map to TRBD1. The V segment lost 0 bases and the J segment 4 bases; nucleotides outside the gene matches: 8. The length of the CDR3 is 17 residues. CDR1 and CDR2 from the germline V gene are SGHDT and YYEEEE. DNA for the CDR3: TGTGCCAGCAGCTTGGTTGGACAGGGCGGAGGTAATGAAAAACTGTTTTTT. This gives the protein CASSLVGQGGGNEKLFF.

This chain connects TRBV2 to TRBJ2-1, with a possible D match to TRBD1 (6 bases). The V and J ends lost 6 bases and 6 bases respectively, with 12 bases between them. There are 13 residues in the CDR3. Germline assignment: CDR1 SNHLY and CDR2 FYNNEI. The CDR3 reads CASRTGEGNEQFF. The CDR3 bases are TGTGCCAGCAGGACAGGAGAGGGCAATGAGCAGTTCTTC.

This clone was observed a handful of times. CDR3 residues: CASTTGIFAYNEQFF. The CDR3, as DNA: TGTGCCAGCACTACAGGGATTTTCGCCTACAATGAGCAGTTCTTC. This chain uses TRBV6-1 with TRBJ2-1, with D possibly TRBD1 on 6 matching bases. The CDR3 covers 15 residues. Trimming shortened V by 7 bases and J by 2 bases, and 15 bases separated the two germline ends. CDR1 is MNHNS and CDR2 is SASEGT in the germline V gene.

This clone was counted only a few times. The rearrangement joins TRBV19 to TRBJ1-6; TRBD1 agrees at 9 bases. The CDR3 totals 13 residues. J was trimmed by 10 bases and V by 10 bases; bases with no gene match: 8. Per the germline V gene, CDR1 is LNHDA and CDR2 is SQIVND (reference sequence). The CDR3 DNA is TGTGCCACCGCCGGGACAGGGTGGTCACCCCTCCACTTT. It translates to CATAGTGWSPLHF. The variable domain in full, with the rest retrieved from reference TRBV19 and TRBJ1-6, is DGGITQSPKYLFRKEGQNVTLSCEQNLNHDAMYWYRQDPGQGLRLIYYSQIVNDFQKGDIAEGYSVSREKKESFPLTVTSAQKNPTAFYLCATAGTGWSPLHFGNGTRLTVT.